This is a list of T cell receptor beta chains from one sample in a study of neoadjuvant anti-PD-1 for oral cavity cancer. Clones were sequenced by immunoSEQ multiplex PCR, and TCRdb holds only the in-frame ones, with some missing. The data contain about 12,000 clones, about 76% of them singletons. The specimen was PBMCs, collected after nivolumab (anti-PD-1) treatment. The source of these receptors is a person between 40 and 79 years old with oral cavity squamous cell carcinoma. Both conserved end residues are part of each CDR3. A D gene is named only where the DNA matches it firmly.

CDR3aa: CASSQTGGSNYGYTF
d_gene: TRBD1
v_gene: TRBV5-1
j_gene: TRBJ1-2

CDR3aa: CASSLFGGTETQYF
d_gene: TRBD2
v_gene: TRBV7-3
j_gene: TRBJ2-5

CDR3aa: CASSSQEGATKYEQYF
d_gene: .
v_gene: TRBV5-1
j_gene: TRBJ2-7

CDR3aa: CASSQSTSVAGGNNEQFF
d_gene: TRBD2
v_gene: TRBV4-2
j_gene: TRBJ2-1

CDR3aa: CASSQDQERGFEQYF
d_gene: TRBD2
v_gene: TRBV4-1
j_gene: TRBJ2-7

CDR3aa: CASDSTNTYEQYF
d_gene: .
v_gene: TRBV7-9
j_gene: TRBJ2-7

CDR3aa: CATSRSLGENQPQHF
d_gene: .
v_gene: TRBV15
j_gene: TRBJ1-5

CDR3aa: CASSLSGGVKFVGTDTQYF
d_gene: .
v_gene: TRBV27
j_gene: TRBJ2-3

CDR3aa: CASSLADSANTGELFF
d_gene: .
v_gene: TRBV5-1
j_gene: TRBJ2-2

CDR3aa: CATSSSGTSKLDTQYF
d_gene: TRBD2
v_gene: TRBV5-1
j_gene: TRBJ2-3

CDR3aa: CAISESGQTRAAYNEQFF
d_gene: .
v_gene: TRBV10-3
j_gene: TRBJ2-1

CDR3aa: CASSLGPLAGSTDTQYF
d_gene: TRBD2
v_gene: TRBV7-3
j_gene: TRBJ2-3

CDR3aa: CASSLQDRELCF
d_gene: TRBD1
v_gene: TRBV7-9
j_gene: TRBJ2-7

CDR3aa: CASSYLVDYGYTF
d_gene: .
v_gene: TRBV7-2
j_gene: TRBJ1-2

CDR3aa: CASSRRQGGRTNTEAFF
d_gene: .
v_gene: TRBV19
j_gene: TRBJ1-1

CDR3aa: CAWRWTLDTEAFF
d_gene: .
v_gene: TRBV30
j_gene: TRBJ1-1

CDR3aa: CASSVGQGASAGANVLTF
d_gene: TRBD1
v_gene: TRBV9
j_gene: TRBJ2-6

CDR3aa: CSVEERGIEQFF
d_gene: .
v_gene: TRBV29-1
j_gene: TRBJ2-1

CDR3aa: CASRTGVDYGYTF
d_gene: TRBD1
v_gene: TRBV6-1
j_gene: TRBJ1-2